This T cell receptor beta chain originates from a study of neurological immune-mediated disorders. The study, taken as a whole, reports: The highest TCR clonal expansion occurred in HTLV-1-associated myelopathy; multiple sclerosis fell below healthy controls. No sharing of CDR3 amino acid sequences was observed among expanded clones across subjects, suggesting private repertoires in all groups.

This clonotype was found many times. Antigen unknown. From germline, CDR1 is SNHLY and CDR2 FYNNEI. Trimming cost V 5 bases and J 4 bases; bases outside gene matches: 3. CDR3 length: 14 residues. MiXCR, run by TCRdb on the 5' RACE reads, gives a single entry per CDR3 protein. Counted here are 30,000 or so distinct CDR3 sequences, 4.6% occurring once; the ten biggest clones make up 20% to 25%. The material sequenced was PBMCs. The sequence derives from a man between 18 and 29 years old in good health. This chain connects TRBV2 to TRBJ2-3, with 10 positions matching TRBD1. The CDR3 nucleotides are TGTGCCAGCAGTAAGGGACAGGGGTCAGATACGCAGTATTTT. This translates into CASSKGQGSDTQYF.